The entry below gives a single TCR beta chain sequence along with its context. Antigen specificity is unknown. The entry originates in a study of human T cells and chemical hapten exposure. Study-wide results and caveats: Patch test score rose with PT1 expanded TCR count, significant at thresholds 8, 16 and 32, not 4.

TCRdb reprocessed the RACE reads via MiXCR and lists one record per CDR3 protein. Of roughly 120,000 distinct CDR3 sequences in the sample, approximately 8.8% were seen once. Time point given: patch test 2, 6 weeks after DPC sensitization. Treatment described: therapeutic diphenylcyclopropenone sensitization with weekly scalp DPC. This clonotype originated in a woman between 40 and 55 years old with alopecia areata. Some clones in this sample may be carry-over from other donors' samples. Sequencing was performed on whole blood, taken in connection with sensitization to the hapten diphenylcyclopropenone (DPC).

CDR3 sequence (DNA): TGTGCCAGCAGCCTAAACAGGGGGCGAGGAAACACCATATATTTT. Translating it yields CASSLNRGRGNTIYF. The J gene is TRBJ1-3, the V gene TRBV4-2; 9 bases are shared with TRBD1. This CDR3 has 15 amino acids. Germline CDR1 LGHNA, CDR2 YNFKEQ. The V gene end was trimmed by 4 bases and the J gene end by 4 bases; junction bases not matched to a gene: 5.